These 2 T cell receptor beta chains were all obtained from the same sample, sequenced in a study of human T cells and chemical hapten exposure. TCRdb passed the RACE reads through MiXCR, listing each CDR3 protein once. The table shows some 83,000 distinct CDR3 sequences, with about 10% occurring only once. The time point denotes: patch test 1, 2 weeks after DPC sensitization. Treatment meaning: therapeutic diphenylcyclopropenone sensitization with weekly scalp DPC. Sequenced material: whole blood, taken in connection with sensitization to the hapten diphenylcyclopropenone (DPC). The receptors were sampled from a woman aged 45-65 years with alopecia areata. Some clones in this sample may be carry-over from other donors' samples.

In this sample, this clonotype turned up a few times. This chain connects TRBV18 to TRBJ1-3; D unresolved. CDR3 length equals 16 residues. V was trimmed by 3 bases and J by 2 bases, leaving 14 bases between them. Germline CDR1 is KGHSH and CDR2 is LQKENI. The CDR3 nucleotides are TGTGCCAGCTCACCGCAAACCGGAGAGGCTGGAAACACCATATATTTT. This gives the protein CASSPQTGEAGNTIYF.

This clonotype was counted many times. The chain employs TRBV12-3 or TRBV12-4 and TRBJ1-5; 8 bases are shared with TRBD1. CDR3 length: 17 amino acids. The V gene end was trimmed by 1 base and the J gene end by 1 base; junction bases not matched to a gene: 6. CDR3 nucleotide sequence: TGTGCCAGCAGTTTAGGCTCCAGGGGGCGAAGCAATCAGCCCCAGCATTTT. Protein sequence: CASSLGSRGRSNQPQHF.